Presented here are 10 T cell receptor beta chains from one specimen sequenced in a study of control samples from healthy donors and cancer patients. This table comes from immunoSEQ multiplex PCR, and its TCRdb copy is limited to in-frame clones, with some not included. The sample has over 200,000 clones, roughly 87% seen once. The specimen was PBMCs. These receptors originate from a woman aged 55-70 years with lung cancer.

The chain combines TRBV5-1 with TRBJ1-2, with D hard to call. V shed 0 bases and J shed 7 bases, with 7 bases lying between them. The CDR3 sequence is 12 residues long. Germline lookup yields CDR1 SGHRS and CDR2 YFSETQ. The CDR3 loop reads CASSLGPFGYTF. CDR3 nucleotides: TGCGCCAGCAGCTTGGGGCCGTTTGGCTACACCTTC. The full variable domain, rest sourced from reference TRBV5-1 and TRBJ1-2, is KAGVTQTPRYLIKTRGQQVTLSCSPISGHRSVSWYQQTPGQGLQFLFEYFSETQRNKGNFPGRFSGRQFSNSRSEMNVSTLELGDSALYLCASSLGPFGYTFGSGTRLTVV.

Here the CDR3 DNA reads TGTGCCAGCAGCTTAGACGTCGGCAGGAGGGATTCACCCCTCCACTTT. Encoded protein: CASSLDVGRRDSPLHF. This rearrangement joins TRBV7-2 to TRBJ1-6; D is unresolved. Germline assignment: CDR1 SGHTA and CDR2 FQGNSA. The CDR3 covers 16 residues. The V end lost 1 base, the J end lost 8 bases, and 15 bases lay between the germline ends. Drawing the rest from reference TRBV7-2 and TRBJ1-6, the complete variable domain is GAGVSQSPSNKVTEKGKDVELRCDPISGHTALYWYRQSLGQGLEFLIYFQGNSAPDKSGLPSDRFSAERTGGSVSTLTIQRTQQEDSAVYLCASSLDVGRRDSPLHFGNGTRLTVT.

The genes are TRBV24-1 and TRBJ2-1, with D possibly matching TRBD2 (7 bases). The germline CDR1 and CDR2 sequences are KGHDR and SFDVKD. Trimming left V 9 bases short and J 6 bases short, with 14 bases between. The CDR3 sequence is 13 residues long. The CDR3, as DNA: TGTGCCACCGGGGGGGGGCAGCTCAATGAGCAGTTCTTC. It encodes CATGGGQLNEQFF.

Worth noting for this clone: This may stem from a read error, because a much larger clone lies one nucleotide away. The chain carries TRBV3-1 (or the pseudogene TRBV3-2) and TRBJ1-2; D unclear. There are 12 residues in the CDR3. The germline V gene encodes CDR1 LGHDT and CDR2 YNNKEL (reference sequence). Trimming cost V 1 base and J 4 bases, with 4 bases left between them. The chain's CDR3 is CASSQGIYGYTF. The CDR3 DNA is TGTGCCAGCAGCCAAGGGATCTATGGCTACACCTTC.

V and J are TRBV29-1 and TRBJ1-2; the D gene is possibly TRBD1 (6 bases). Trimming stripped 7 bases from V and 7 bases from J, with 16 bases between. The CDR3 loop spans 12 amino acids. Germline values: CDR1 SQVTM, CDR2 ANQGSEA. CDR3 bases: TGCAGCGCCGGGGAGGGGGTCGCTGGCTACACCTTC. Its protein is CSAGEGVAGYTF.

This chain links TRBV25-1 with TRBJ2-7, with TRBD2 as a possible D gene (6 bases). CDR1 is MGHDK, CDR2 SYGVNS, per germline. The CDR3 extends over 16 amino acids. V was clipped by 1 base and J by 1 base, with 14 bases between them. CDR3 coding DNA: TGTGCCAGCAGTGAATCCGGACACGGGGGTTCCTACGAGCAGTACTTC. This codes for CASSESGHGGSYEQYF.

V usage is TRBV15 and J usage is TRBJ2-3, with a tentative D call TRBD2 (6 bases). CDR3 length: 17 amino acids. The V gene's germline CDR1 is LNHNV and CDR2 YYDKDF (reference sequence). Trimming took 3 bases from V and 0 from J, leaving 16 bases between them. CDR3 amino acids: CATSRTPSSVSTDTQYF. The CDR3 nucleotides read TGTGCCACCAGCAGGACCCCTTCTAGCGTGAGCACAGATACGCAGTATTTT.

The chain links TRBV12-3 or TRBV12-4 to TRBJ1-2, with TRBD1 identical over 10 bases. This CDR3 is 13 amino acids long. J was trimmed by 3 bases and V by 7 bases; bases with no gene match: 2. CDR3 residues: CASIGQGDYGYTF. The CDR3 DNA reads as TGTGCCAGCATCGGACAGGGGGACTATGGCTACACCTTC.

V gene TRBV28 combines with J gene TRBJ1-3; D possibly corresponds to TRBD1 (6 bases). From germline, CDR1 is MDHEN and CDR2 SYDVKM. V was trimmed by 7 bases and J by 7 bases, leaving 17 bases between them. The CDR3 runs to 14 residues. The CDR3 nucleotides are TGTGCCAGCAACTGGGGGCTTTCGCGGAACACCATATATTTT. Protein sequence: CASNWGLSRNTIYF.

The V call is TRBV30, the J call TRBJ2-5; 9 positions match TRBD2. The CDR3 has 15 residues. J was trimmed by 2 bases and V by 2 bases; bases with no gene match: 6. CDR1 and CDR2 from the germline V gene are GTSNPN and SVGIG (reference sequence). The CDR3 bases are TGTGCCTGGAGTACCGGGACTAGCCATCAAGAGACCCAGTACTTC. Translating gives CAWSTGTSHQETQYF.